This T cell receptor beta chain originates from a study of shared clonotypes between healthy human individuals. Naive CD8 cells, CD45RO-negative and positively selected for CCR7, excluded terminally differentiated effector memory CD45RA+ cells. CDR3 length equals 14 residues. The germline V gene encodes CDR1 SSHAT and CDR2 FNYEAQ (reference sequence). This clone was seen more than once but under ten times. One end of the junction does not line up with germline, which may come from a read error. The method was immunoSEQ multiplex PCR; TCRdb's version includes in-frame clones alone and lacks a portion of them. The sample holds millions of clones, less than 95% seen once.

The chain carries TRBV7-7 and TRBJ2-7, with 10 positions matching TRBD1. The specimen was naive CD8+ T cells sorted from blood. The receptor's source is a young man in good health. CDR3 sequence (DNA): TGTGCTAGCAGCTTGGGACAGGGGATATTCGAGCAGTACTTC. It codes for CASSLGQGIFEQYF.